Following are 21 T cell receptor beta chains from one sample sequenced in a study of tumor-infiltrating lymphocytes in primary liver carcinoma. Starting material of 500 ng total RNA yielded TCR beta cDNA via a constant-region primer. Slightly modified ARM-PCR with three nested multiplex PCR rounds yielded TCR beta libraries. TRBV1-TRBV30 forward primers paired with a C-beta reverse primer drove the first two PCR rounds, about 9 cycles each. Each CDR3 protein gets one entry after TCRdb re-called the multiplex PCR reads with MiXCR. This table holds about 210,000 distinct CDR3 sequences, 65% found once. Extraction also yielded germline DNA, while blood RNA was obtained from unsorted whole blood. What was sequenced was peripheral blood. The receptors were sampled from a woman between 55 and 75 years old with primary liver carcinoma and hepatitis B virus infection.

This clonotype has more than one count but fewer than ten. The J gene is TRBJ2-1, the V gene TRBV28; 9 bases map to TRBD2. This CDR3 is 14 amino acids long. Germline lookup yields CDR1 MDHEN and CDR2 SYDVKM. The junction had 4 bases not matched to a gene; V was cut back by 7 bases and J by 3 bases. CDR3 sequence (DNA): TGTGCCAGCATTAGCGGGAGAAACTACAATGAGCAGTTCTTC. Its protein is CASISGRNYNEQFF. The complete variable domain, with remaining parts taken from reference TRBV28 and TRBJ2-1, reads DVKVTQSSRYLVKRTGEKVFLECVQDMDHENMFWYRQDPGLGLRLIYFSYDVKMKEKGDIPEGYSVSREKKERFSLILESASTNQTSMYLCASISGRNYNEQFFGPGTRLTVL.

A note on this clonotype: The junction shows a germline mismatch at one end, possibly a read error. The J gene is TRBJ2-7, the V gene TRBV11-1; no clear D gene. Looked up from germline, CDR1 is SGHAT and CDR2 is FQDESV (reference sequence). The CDR3 is 14 residues long. CDR3: CAGSLGWVVYEQYF. CDR3 DNA sequence: TGTGCCGGCAGCTTAGGGTGGGTAGTCTACGAGCAGTACTTC.

Concerning this clonotype: The junction shows a germline mismatch at one end, possibly a read error. The chain carries TRBV29-1 and TRBJ1-2; D is unresolved. Germline CDR1 reads SQVTM; CDR2 reads ANQGSEA. CDR3 length: 11 residues. The CDR3 sequence: CSIVGNDGYTF. CDR3 DNA sequence: TGCAGCATTGTTGGAAATGATGGCTACACCTTT.

In the case of this clonotype: As the CDR3 is not closed by the conserved phenylalanine or tryptophan, this likely results from a read error. The chain recombines TRBV29-1 with TRBJ2-1; 16 nucleotides match TRBD2. Germline CDR1 SQVTM, CDR2 ANQGSEA. V lost 7 bases to trimming and J lost 8 bases; unmatched junction nucleotides: 8. The length of the CDR3 is 15 residues. The CDR3 reads CSASGTSGRVYEQFL. CDR3 nucleotide sequence: TGCAGCGCCAGCGGGACTAGCGGGAGGGTGTATGAGCAGTTCTTA.

A note on this clonotype: This sequence may be a read error, since a much larger clone differs from it by one base. The genes are TRBV12-3 or TRBV12-4 and TRBJ1-2; D perhaps matches TRBD1 (6 bases). Trimming shortened V by 3 bases and J by 3 bases, and 8 bases separated the two germline ends. The CDR3 spans 13 residues. The CDR3 DNA sequence: TGTGCCAGCAGTTTCAGGGGTCACTATGGCTACACCTTC. It specifies CASSFRGHYGYTF.

Comment on this clonotype: The junction does not match germline at one end; this may be a read error. The chain links TRBV6-2 or TRBV6-3 to TRBJ2-4; tentative D call: TRBD2 (5 bases). CDR1 MNHEY and CDR2 SVGEGT come from the germline V gene. The CDR3 covers 15 residues. The CDR3 loop is CSSSGSGLAKNIQYF. The CDR3 nucleotides read TGTTCCAGCAGTGGTTCAGGACTAGCCAAAAACATTCAGTACTTC.

Regarding this clonotype: Likely a read error: the CDR3 ends without its conserved phenylalanine or tryptophan. The chain uses TRBV11-3 and TRBJ2-1; 11 positions agree with TRBD2. CDR1 SGHNT and CDR2 YENEEA come from the germline V gene. The CDR3 extends over 16 amino acids. The trim removed 9 bases at V and 4 bases at J, leaving 11 bases unmatched. CDR3 amino acids: CARSVSGTSGYNEQFI. The CDR3 DNA follows: TGTGCCAGAAGTGTCTCCGGGACTAGCGGTTACAATGAGCAGTTCATC.

Regarding this clonotype: The DNA is omitted, as the CDR3 cannot be located on it reliably, and the CDR3 follows TCRdb's listing. V usage is TRBV29-1 and J usage is TRBJ1-1; TRBD1 is the table's D call, not checked against the DNA. 14 amino acids form the CDR3, both terminal residues included. Germline CDR1 and CDR2: SQVTM and ANQGSEA. The CDR3 reads CSVQAVGGGTEVFF.

This clonotype was observed many times. J is TRBJ2-7 and V is TRBV11-3; TRBD1 agrees at 7 bases. V lost 0 bases and J lost 1; bases outside the gene matches: 3. Germline-derived CDR1 and CDR2 are SGHNT and YENEEA. The CDR3 contains 15 residues. This CDR3 reads CASSLDGRGSYEQYF. CDR3 in DNA: TGTGCCAGCAGCTTAGATGGCAGGGGGTCCTACGAGCAGTACTTC.

A word on this clonotype: Just one base apart from a much larger clone, this may be a read error. Since the CDR3 does not end with the conserved phenylalanine or tryptophan, this likely comes from a read error. CDR3 loop: CASSRLRYGYTI. As DNA, the CDR3 is TGTGCCAGCAGCCGACTACGGTATGGCTACACCATC. The chain has TRBV6-2 or TRBV6-3 and TRBJ1-2; D is unclear. CDR1 is MNHEY and CDR2 is SVGEGT in the germline V gene. This CDR3 has 12 residues. V lost 6 bases and J lost 5, with 10 bases in between.

Concerning this clonotype itself: This may arise from a read error, as a much more abundant clone is one base away. DNA of the CDR3: TGTGCCGGCAGCCCTGCAATAGTAGGAGATACGCAGTATTTT. Protein: CAGSPAIVGDTQYF. This chain joins TRBV4-2 and TRBJ2-3; no clear D gene. This CDR3 comprises 14 residues. CDR1 and CDR2 from the germline V gene are LGHNA and YNFKEQ.

This clonotype was recorded a few times. A clone one base away is much larger, so this may be a read error. This sequence joins TRBV12-3 or TRBV12-4 and TRBJ2-5; TRBD2 is a possible D gene (5 bases). V was shortened by 3 bases and J by 5 bases, with 13 bases between the two germline ends. The CDR3 runs to 14 residues. DNA for the CDR3: TGTGCCAGCAGTTTCGAGCCTAGCCTGGAGACCCAGTACTTC. It is translated as CASSFEPSLETQYF.

With respect to this clonotype: Because the CDR3 is missing its conserved closing phenylalanine or tryptophan, this is likely a read error. The CDR3 region has the DNA TGTGCCAGCAGCCAAGAGCGGGTGGCGTCCTACAATGAGCAGTTCATC. The encoded protein is CASSQERVASYNEQFI. The chain is built from TRBV4-2 and TRBJ2-1; maybe TRBD2 (5 bases). Germline CDR1 LGHNA, CDR2 YNFKEQ. Trimming pared 0 bases from V and 1 base from J, leaving 10 bases between. The CDR3 has 16 amino acids.

This clonotype was seen once. A read error may account for a junction end that differs from germline. The chain has TRBV5-5 and TRBJ1-5, with D perhaps TRBD1 (5 bases). CDR1 is SGHKS and CDR2 is YYEKEE in the germline V gene (reference sequence). The CDR3 spans 14 residues. The CDR3 here is CASRIRARNQSQHF. The CDR3 region has the DNA TGTGCCAGCCGCATCAGGGCCCGCAATCAGTCCCAGCATTTT.

The chain couples TRBV12-3 or TRBV12-4 to TRBJ2-1, with TRBD2 identical over 7 bases. The J segment lost 1 base and the V segment lost 6 bases, leaving 12 bases of the junction unmatched. The CDR3 has 17 amino acids. The CDR3 DNA reads TGTGCCAGCAGCCTCGGAGGCGGGAGAAGGTCCTACAATGAGCAGTTCTTC. This codes for CASSLGGGRRSYNEQFF.

V is TRBV11-1 and J is TRBJ2-6; TRBD1 aligns across 7 bases. The J segment lost 3 bases and the V segment lost 10 bases, leaving 15 bases of the junction unmatched. The CDR3 consists of 17 residues. The germline V gene has CDR1 SGHAT and CDR2 FQDESV (reference sequence). DNA of the CDR3: TGTGCCAACACCTTCAAGGACAGGTTCTATGGGGCCAACGTCCTGACTTTC. Its protein product is CANTFKDRFYGANVLTF.

Comment on this clonotype: The junction departs from the called germline gene at one end, perhaps through a read error. This chain joins TRBV5-1 and TRBJ2-1; D gene uncertain. CDR3 length: 15 amino acids. Germline values: CDR1 SGHRS, CDR2 YFSETQ. In DNA, the CDR3 is TGCGCCAGCAGCCCCTCGTTGAAAGCCAAGAATGAGCAGTTATTC. Translated, it gives CASSPSLKAKNEQLF. Using reference TRBV5-1 and TRBJ2-1 for the parts outside the CDR3, the full variable domain is KAGVTQTPRYLIKTRGQQVTLSCSPISGHRSVSWYQQTPGQGLQFLFEYFSETQRNKGNFPGRFSGRQFSNSRSEMNVSTLELGDSALYLCASSPSLKAKNEQLFGPGTRLTVL.

On this clonotype: Its ends do not fully match the called genes, so a read error is possible. The chain links TRBV6-6 to TRBJ1-1, with D hard to call. The CDR3 has 12 amino acids. Germline CDR1 MNHNY, CDR2 SVGAGI (reference sequence). DNA of the CDR3: TGTGCCAGTAGTAAGGGCCCCACTAAAGCTTTCTTT. Translation gives CASSKGPTKAFF.

With regard to this clonotype: Sequence at one end of the junction differs from germline and may be a read error. J is TRBJ1-1 and V is TRBV6-1; D is unresolved. Germline V lookup: CDR1 MNHNS, CDR2 SASEGT. The CDR3 has 14 amino acids. The CDR3 loop is CASSEKWEATEAIF. CDR3 sequence (DNA): TGTGCCAGCAGTGAAAAGTGGGAAGCCACTGAAGCTATCTTT.

This clonotype was recorded only once. Mismatch with germline at one junction end may stem from a read error. The V gene is TRBV11-2, the J gene TRBJ2-1; D is perhaps TRBD2 (5 bases). Germline CDR1 and CDR2: SGHAT and FQNNGV. This CDR3 is 16 amino acids long. The CDR3 protein is CANSLGFLADYIEQFF. The CDR3 nucleotides are TGTGCCAACAGCTTAGGTTTTCTAGCAGACTACATTGAGCAGTTCTTC.

The chain recombines TRBV10-3 with TRBJ2-5; D perhaps matches TRBD2 (6 bases). Germline V gene data show CDR1 as ENHRY and CDR2 as SYGVKD. V was pared by 3 bases and J by 2 bases, with 19 bases between. The CDR3 consists of 17 residues. In nucleotides, the CDR3 is TGTGCCATCAGTGACCCCACGCGGGGAACGGCGCAAGAGACCCAGTACTTC. Its translation is CAISDPTRGTAQETQYF.